This T cell receptor (beta chain) was recorded in a study of cytomegalovirus exposure and HLA in healthy donors. General study findings and limits: Across donors, sequencing depth was assumed by presence/absence analyses to be roughly uniform.

With 3 bases removed from V and 6 bases from J, the gap between germline ends came to 5 bases. This CDR3 is built from 12 residues. Germline V gene lookup returns CDR1 MNHEY and CDR2 SMNVEV (reference sequence). As to this clone: The antigen is unknown.

The PCR contained 60 Vbeta and 13 Jbeta primers. Sequencing was performed with immunoSEQ multiplex PCR; in TCRdb, only in-frame clones are kept and a portion is missing. The table records 100,000 to 150,000 clones, about 80% of them present only once. The sample was PBMCs. The chain combines TRBV27 with TRBJ2-2; possibly TRBD1 for D (5 bases). This receptor was obtained from a man aged 30 to 39 in good health and CMV-seropositive. The CDR3 spells CASSFRAGELFF. CDR3 coding DNA: TGTGCCAGCAGTTTCAGGGCCGGGGAGCTGTTTTTT.